The clone carrying this TCR beta chain was observed a few times. Clones were sequenced by immunoSEQ multiplex PCR, and TCRdb holds only the in-frame ones, with some missing. Among about 160,000 clones listed, roughly 80% were seen once. The source of the sample is a study of blood T cell repertoires in COVID-19. V was cut by 0 bases and J by 8 bases, with 14 bases left in between. Germline CDR1 reads SGDLS; CDR2 reads YYNGEE. The CDR3 has 14 amino acids. The chain joins TRBV9 to TRBJ1-1; maybe TRBD1 (6 bases). This TCR derives from a man between 18 and 35 years old with active or convalescent COVID-19. The sample consisted of peripheral blood. CDR3 loop: CASSVVGGGAEAFF. CDR3 nucleotides: TGTGCCAGCAGCGTAGTAGGGGGTGGCGCCGAAGCTTTCTTT. Looking up the rest from reference TRBV9 and TRBJ1-1 gives the full variable domain: DSGVTQTPKHLITATGQRVTLRCSPRSGDLSVYWYQQSLDQGLQFLIQYYNGEERAKGNILERFSAQQFPDLHSELNLSSLELGDSALYFCASSVVGGGAEAFFGQGTRLTVV.